A selection of T cell receptor beta chains follows, all from one sample in a study of identifying expanded T cells in peripheral blood. The data were produced by immunoSEQ multiplex PCR, yet TCRdb's version contains in-frame clones alone and is incomplete. The sample yields around 81,000 clones, 70% to 90% seen once. Source material: blood. The receptor source for this set is a person between 18 and 69 years old in good health. The conserved cysteine and the conserved F or W are not part of the CDR3 here. The size field is filled for only some rows; it gives once, few, many or a size class.

TRBJ2-3 | 16 | once | TRBV4-1 | ASSLAALARVTPDTQY
TRBJ2-5 | 11 | . | TRBV7-7 | ASSKSGRETQY
TRBJ2-7 | 10 | . | TRBV29-1 | SAGTGGYEQY
TRBJ2-6 | 15 | . | TRBV19 | ASSIGPQVAGANVLT
TRBJ1-3 | 13 | . | TRBV6-6 | ASSWERGQGNTIY
TRBJ2-7 | 12 | few | TRBV11-1 | ASSPGTTRKEQY
TRBJ2-5 | 13 | . | TRBV25-1 | ASSTHDRLQETQY
TRBJ1-2 | 11 | once | TRBV6-5 | ASRPTVNYGYT
TRBJ2-7 | 14 | . | TRBV7-8 | ASSLPARYGPYEQY
TRBJ2-1 | 15 | . | TRBV11-2 | ASQAWGGLLAINEQF
TRBJ1-2 | 14 | . | TRBV12-1 | ASSSGPGQGDYGYT
TRBJ1-3 | 12 | . | TRBV25-1 | ASSRGPFGNTIY
TRBJ2-3 | 11 | . | TRBV4-3 | ASREANSDTQY
TRBJ1-1 | 13 | . | TRBV7-2 | ASSLGLDRQTEAF